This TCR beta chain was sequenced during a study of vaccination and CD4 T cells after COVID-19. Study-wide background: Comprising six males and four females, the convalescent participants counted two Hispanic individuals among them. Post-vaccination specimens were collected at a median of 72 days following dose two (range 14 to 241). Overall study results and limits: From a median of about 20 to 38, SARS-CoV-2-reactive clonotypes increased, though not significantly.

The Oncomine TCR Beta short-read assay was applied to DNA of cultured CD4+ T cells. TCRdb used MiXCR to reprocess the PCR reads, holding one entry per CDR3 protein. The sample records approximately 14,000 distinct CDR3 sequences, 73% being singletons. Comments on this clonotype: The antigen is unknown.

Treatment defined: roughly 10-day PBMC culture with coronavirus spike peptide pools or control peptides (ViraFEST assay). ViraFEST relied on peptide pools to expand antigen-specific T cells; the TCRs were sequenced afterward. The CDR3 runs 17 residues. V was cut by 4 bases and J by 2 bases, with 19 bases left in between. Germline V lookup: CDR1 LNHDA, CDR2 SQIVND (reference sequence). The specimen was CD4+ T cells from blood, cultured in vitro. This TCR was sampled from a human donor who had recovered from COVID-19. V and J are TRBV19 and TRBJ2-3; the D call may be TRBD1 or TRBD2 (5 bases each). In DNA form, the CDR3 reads TGTGCCAGTAGTACATCCGGGACGTCCTATGCCACAGATACGCAGTATTTT. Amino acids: CASSTSGTSYATDTQYF.